This T cell receptor beta chain was observed in a study of OX40 agonist ivuxolimab in advanced cancers. Germline-derived CDR1 and CDR2 are LNHDA and SQIVND (reference sequence). The CDR3 contains 15 residues. V gave up 5 bases and J gave up 2 bases, with 13 bases separating them. TCRdb's copy holds only in-frame clones and misses some; the assay was immunoSEQ multiplex PCR. The sample has 80,000 to 100,000 clones, under 95% seen once. The chain recombines TRBV19 with TRBJ2-1; no reliable D call. This clonotype originated in an adult with an advanced solid tumor such as melanoma, head and neck, liver or kidney cancer. The input for sequencing was CD4+ or CD8+ T cells sorted from blood, taken in a trial of the OX40 agonist ivuxolimab. Here the CDR3 reads CASSPGDGAYNEQFF. Written as DNA, the CDR3 is TGTGCCAGTAGTCCCGGAGATGGGGCCTACAATGAGCAGTTCTTC.